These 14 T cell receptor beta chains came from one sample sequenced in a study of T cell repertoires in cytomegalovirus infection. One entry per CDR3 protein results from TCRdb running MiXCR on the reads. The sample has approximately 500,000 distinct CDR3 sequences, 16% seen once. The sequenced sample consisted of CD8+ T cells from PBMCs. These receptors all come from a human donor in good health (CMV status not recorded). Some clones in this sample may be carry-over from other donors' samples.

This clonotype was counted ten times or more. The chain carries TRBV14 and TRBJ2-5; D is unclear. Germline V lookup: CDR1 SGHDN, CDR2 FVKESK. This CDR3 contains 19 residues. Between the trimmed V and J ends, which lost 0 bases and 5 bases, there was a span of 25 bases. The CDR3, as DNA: TGTGCCAGCAGCCAAGAAAGATTTGACGGAACCATCCCTTGGGAGACCCAGTACTTC. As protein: CASSQERFDGTIPWETQYF.

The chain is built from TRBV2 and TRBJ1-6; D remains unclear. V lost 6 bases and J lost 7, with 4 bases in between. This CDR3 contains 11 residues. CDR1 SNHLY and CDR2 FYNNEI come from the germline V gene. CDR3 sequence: CASRGNSPLHF. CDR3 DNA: TGTGCCAGCAGGGGAAATTCACCCCTCCACTTT.

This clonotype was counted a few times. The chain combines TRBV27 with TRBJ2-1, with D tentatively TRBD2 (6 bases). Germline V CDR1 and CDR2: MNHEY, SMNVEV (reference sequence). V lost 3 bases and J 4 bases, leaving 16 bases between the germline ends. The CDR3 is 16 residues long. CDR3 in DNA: TGTGCCAGCAGTTTCCGTTCTAGCGCCCATTACAATGAGCAGTTCTTC. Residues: CASSFRSSAHYNEQFF.

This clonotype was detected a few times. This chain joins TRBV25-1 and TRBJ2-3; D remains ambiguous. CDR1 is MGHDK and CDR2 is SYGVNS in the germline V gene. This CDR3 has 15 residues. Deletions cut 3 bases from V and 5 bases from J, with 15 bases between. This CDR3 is CASSDPWTLGDTQYF. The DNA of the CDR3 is TGTGCCAGCAGTGACCCTTGGACCCTAGGAGATACGCAGTATTTT.

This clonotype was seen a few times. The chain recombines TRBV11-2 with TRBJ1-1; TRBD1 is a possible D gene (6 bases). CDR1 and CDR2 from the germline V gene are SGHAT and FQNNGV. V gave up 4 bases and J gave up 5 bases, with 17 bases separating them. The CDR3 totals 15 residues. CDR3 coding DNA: TGTGCCAGCAGCTCAGAGGGGCCCAGGGGAACTGAAGCTTTCTTT. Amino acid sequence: CASSSEGPRGTEAFF.

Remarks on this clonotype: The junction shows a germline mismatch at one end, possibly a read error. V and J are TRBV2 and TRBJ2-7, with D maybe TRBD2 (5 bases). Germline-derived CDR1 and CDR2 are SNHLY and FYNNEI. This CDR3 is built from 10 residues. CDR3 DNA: TGTGCCAGCAGTGGCCGGACTCAACATTTC. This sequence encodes CASSGRTQHF.

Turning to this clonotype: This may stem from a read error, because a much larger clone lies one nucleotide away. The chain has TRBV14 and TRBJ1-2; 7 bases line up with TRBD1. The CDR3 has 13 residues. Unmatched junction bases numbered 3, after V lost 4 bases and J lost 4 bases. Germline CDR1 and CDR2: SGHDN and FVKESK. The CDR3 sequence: CASSPWTGYGYTF. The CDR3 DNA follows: TGTGCCAGCAGCCCCTGGACAGGCTATGGCTACACCTTC.

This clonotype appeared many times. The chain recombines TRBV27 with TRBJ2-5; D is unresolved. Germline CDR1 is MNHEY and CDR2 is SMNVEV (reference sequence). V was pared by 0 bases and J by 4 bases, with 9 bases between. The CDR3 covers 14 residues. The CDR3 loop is CASSLSYNPETQYF. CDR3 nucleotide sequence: TGTGCCAGCAGTTTATCGTATAACCCAGAGACCCAGTACTTC.

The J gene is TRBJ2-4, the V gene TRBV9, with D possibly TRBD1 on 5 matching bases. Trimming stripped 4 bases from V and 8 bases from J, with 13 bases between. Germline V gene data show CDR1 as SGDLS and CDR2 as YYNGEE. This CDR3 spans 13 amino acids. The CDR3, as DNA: TGTGCCAGCAGCTCAGGGTTAAGCCACATTCAGTACTTC. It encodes CASSSGLSHIQYF.

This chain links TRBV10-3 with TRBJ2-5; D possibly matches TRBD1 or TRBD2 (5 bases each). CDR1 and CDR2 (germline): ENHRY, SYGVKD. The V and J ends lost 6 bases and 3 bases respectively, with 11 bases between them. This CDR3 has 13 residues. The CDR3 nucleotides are TGTGCCATCAGAAGAGGGGACGAAGAGACCCAGTACTTC. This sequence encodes CAIRRGDEETQYF.

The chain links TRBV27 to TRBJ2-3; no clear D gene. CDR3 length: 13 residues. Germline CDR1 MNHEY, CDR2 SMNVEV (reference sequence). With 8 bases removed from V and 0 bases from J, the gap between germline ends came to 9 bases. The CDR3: CASGPASTDTQYF. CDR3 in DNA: TGTGCCAGCGGGCCTGCTAGCACAGATACGCAGTATTTT.

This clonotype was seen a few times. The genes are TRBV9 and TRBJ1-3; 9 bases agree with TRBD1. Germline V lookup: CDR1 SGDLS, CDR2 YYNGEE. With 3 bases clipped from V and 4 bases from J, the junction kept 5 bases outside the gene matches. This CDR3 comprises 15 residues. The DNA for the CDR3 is TGTGCCAGCAGCGAGGGACAGGGTAACGGAAACACCATATATTTT. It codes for CASSEGQGNGNTIYF.

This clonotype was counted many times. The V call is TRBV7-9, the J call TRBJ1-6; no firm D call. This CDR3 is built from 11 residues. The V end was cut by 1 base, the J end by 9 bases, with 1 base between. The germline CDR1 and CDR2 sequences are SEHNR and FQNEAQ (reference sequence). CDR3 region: CASSLGSPLHF. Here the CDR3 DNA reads TGTGCCAGCAGCTTAGGTTCACCCCTCCACTTT.

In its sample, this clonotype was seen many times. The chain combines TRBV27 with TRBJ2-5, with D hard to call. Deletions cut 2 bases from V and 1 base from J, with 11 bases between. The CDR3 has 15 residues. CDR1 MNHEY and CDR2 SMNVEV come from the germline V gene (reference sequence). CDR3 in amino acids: CASSLIGPSQETQYF. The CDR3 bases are TGTGCCAGCAGTTTAATCGGACCTAGCCAAGAGACCCAGTACTTC.